Sequencing of this T cell receptor beta chain was carried out in a study of vaccination effects on CD4 cells after COVID-19. Study overall: The researchers cultured fewer than 2.5 million PBMC per well with 9.5 to 10 IU/ml IL-2 and roughly 9.2 ug/ml peptides.

The data were produced by immunoSEQ multiplex PCR, yet TCRdb's version contains in-frame clones alone and is incomplete. Here the sample spans 45,000 to 75,000 clones, about 74% being singletons. Following culture for approximately 11 days, CD4+ T cells were isolated. Negative nucleocapsid antibody tests before and after vaccination confirmed no previous SARS-CoV-2 infection. CDR1 is GTSNPN and CDR2 is SVGIG in the germline V gene (reference sequence). There are 14 residues in the CDR3. Trimming removed 2 bases at V and 5 bases at J, with 13 bases between. A word on this clone: The antigen remains unidentified.

The chain uses TRBV30 and TRBJ1-5, with D tentatively TRBD1 (6 bases). Sequenced here: CD4+ T cells from PBMCs cultured without peptide, sampled before COVID-19 vaccination. The clonotype was recovered from a human donor who received a COVID-19 vaccine. The CDR3 region is CAWSYGQPHQPQHF. For the CDR3, the DNA is TGTGCCTGGAGTTACGGACAGCCTCATCAGCCCCAGCATTTT.